Listed below are T cell receptor beta chains from one sample, sequenced in a study of blood T cell repertoires in COVID-19. TCRdb keeps only in-frame clones here, not all; method: immunoSEQ multiplex PCR. The sample shows about 86,000 clones, 65% to 80% of them seen only once. Sequencing used peripheral blood. The receptors shown here come from a man between 65 and 79 years old with acute or convalescent COVID-19. Each CDR3 is given with its conserved first and last residue. Fields, in order: clone size, J gene, V gene, CDR3 protein. Rows may omit the clone size; those that give it use once, few, many or a size class.

clone_size: once
j_call: TRBJ1-3
v_call: TRBV5-1
cdr3_aa: CASSPDSYSGNTIYF

clone_size: -
j_call: TRBJ2-3
v_call: TRBV10-3
cdr3_aa: CAISDLYPRDDTDTQYF

clone_size: few
j_call: TRBJ1-6
v_call: TRBV30
cdr3_aa: CALTPLQGINSPLHF

clone_size: -
j_call: TRBJ1-2
v_call: TRBV2
cdr3_aa: CASIDQGGKGYTF

clone_size: -
j_call: TRBJ2-5
v_call: TRBV5-1
cdr3_aa: CASSSGGEQETQYF

clone_size: -
j_call: TRBJ2-5
v_call: TRBV3-1/TRBV3-2
cdr3_aa: CASSQVLQGRGETQYF

clone_size: few
j_call: TRBJ1-1
v_call: TRBV13
cdr3_aa: CASSLARNTEAFF

clone_size: medium-sized
j_call: TRBJ2-3
v_call: TRBV11-2
cdr3_aa: CASSSQGTSGDTQYF

clone_size: -
j_call: TRBJ1-3
v_call: TRBV6-5
cdr3_aa: CASSSTGPHPGNTIYF

clone_size: -
j_call: TRBJ1-5
v_call: TRBV5-1
cdr3_aa: CASSLTGRIGGQPQHF

clone_size: -
j_call: TRBJ1-2
v_call: TRBV10-2
cdr3_aa: CASSPHPGIYGYTF

clone_size: -
j_call: TRBJ2-6
v_call: TRBV7-6
cdr3_aa: CASSFEGSGANVLTF

clone_size: -
j_call: TRBJ1-5
v_call: TRBV7-2
cdr3_aa: CASSSGQGGQPQHF

clone_size: -
j_call: TRBJ2-1
v_call: TRBV12-3/TRBV12-4
cdr3_aa: CASSSIYNEQFF

clone_size: few
j_call: TRBJ2-5
v_call: TRBV2
cdr3_aa: CASSDATDPQETQYF

clone_size: -
j_call: TRBJ1-1
v_call: TRBV2
cdr3_aa: CASSRQALNTEAFF

clone_size: -
j_call: TRBJ2-3
v_call: TRBV28
cdr3_aa: CASSLPLRRSTDTQYF

clone_size: -
j_call: TRBJ2-2
v_call: TRBV3-1/TRBV3-2
cdr3_aa: CASSTRTAPNTGELFF

clone_size: -
j_call: TRBJ2-2
v_call: TRBV6-5
cdr3_aa: CASSLEGHTGELFF

clone_size: -
j_call: TRBJ2-2
v_call: TRBV11-3
cdr3_aa: CASSTRTGRDTGELFF

clone_size: -
j_call: TRBJ2-3
v_call: TRBV30
cdr3_aa: CACSGASGPDTQYF

clone_size: -
j_call: TRBJ2-3
v_call: TRBV9
cdr3_aa: CASSAGLAWPDTQYF

clone_size: -
j_call: TRBJ2-1
v_call: TRBV7-2
cdr3_aa: CASSTGLAYNEQFF

clone_size: -
j_call: TRBJ2-1
v_call: TRBV19
cdr3_aa: CASSKTSGGFPYNEQFF

clone_size: -
j_call: TRBJ1-1
v_call: TRBV2
cdr3_aa: CASIASPRANTEAFF

clone_size: once
j_call: TRBJ1-2
v_call: TRBV3-1/TRBV3-2
cdr3_aa: CASSRSGTGDNYGYTF

clone_size: -
j_call: TRBJ1-2
v_call: TRBV5-1
cdr3_aa: CASRVPVGARDYGYTF

clone_size: -
j_call: TRBJ2-7
v_call: TRBV3-1/TRBV3-2
cdr3_aa: CASSQNKRGRVDPYEQYF

clone_size: -
j_call: TRBJ1-6
v_call: TRBV7-9
cdr3_aa: CASSAQGVDSPLHF

clone_size: -
j_call: TRBJ1-6
v_call: TRBV19
cdr3_aa: CASRDGTGSYNSPLHF

clone_size: -
j_call: TRBJ2-5
v_call: TRBV15
cdr3_aa: CATSRAKGEGGETQYF

clone_size: -
j_call: TRBJ2-7
v_call: TRBV7-3
cdr3_aa: CASSSRQGDEQYF

clone_size: once
j_call: TRBJ2-5
v_call: TRBV7-8
cdr3_aa: CASSLVGLAGRETQYF

clone_size: few
j_call: TRBJ2-2
v_call: TRBV7-2
cdr3_aa: CASSQGGVGVTGELFF

clone_size: -
j_call: TRBJ1-1
v_call: TRBV19
cdr3_aa: CASSMMTQPAGTEAFF

clone_size: -
j_call: TRBJ2-3
v_call: TRBV12-5
cdr3_aa: CASGSGGTDTQYF

clone_size: few
j_call: TRBJ1-1
v_call: TRBV2
cdr3_aa: CASSEGRGGNTEAFF

clone_size: -
j_call: TRBJ2-5
v_call: TRBV11-2
cdr3_aa: CASSLGGLAEETQYF

clone_size: -
j_call: TRBJ1-4
v_call: TRBV19
cdr3_aa: CASTQGGVQEKLFF

clone_size: -
j_call: TRBJ2-1
v_call: TRBV3-1/TRBV3-2
cdr3_aa: CASSQDRPGQGRNEQFF

clone_size: -
j_call: TRBJ1-5
v_call: TRBV18
cdr3_aa: CASSPARQGGNQPQHF

clone_size: -
j_call: TRBJ1-6
v_call: TRBV11-2
cdr3_aa: CASSLDWTGANSPLHF

clone_size: -
j_call: TRBJ1-6
v_call: TRBV4-2
cdr3_aa: CASSQEEASSYNSPLHF

clone_size: -
j_call: TRBJ1-1
v_call: TRBV5-5
cdr3_aa: CASSQYRDPGVLAFF

clone_size: few
j_call: TRBJ2-3
v_call: TRBV11-2
cdr3_aa: CASSPDLVTDTQYF

clone_size: -
j_call: TRBJ2-5
v_call: TRBV3-1/TRBV3-2
cdr3_aa: CASSLSGGGETQYF

clone_size: -
j_call: TRBJ2-2
v_call: TRBV3-1/TRBV3-2
cdr3_aa: CASRPSTGANTGELFF

clone_size: -
j_call: TRBJ2-2
v_call: TRBV5-1
cdr3_aa: CASSQNPPDSTGELFF

clone_size: -
j_call: TRBJ2-5
v_call: TRBV5-1
cdr3_aa: CASSLRQGAETQYF

clone_size: -
j_call: TRBJ1-1
v_call: TRBV18
cdr3_aa: CASSGIGTGGTEAFF

clone_size: -
j_call: TRBJ2-7
v_call: TRBV5-6
cdr3_aa: CASSWTSYEQYF

clone_size: once
j_call: TRBJ1-4
v_call: TRBV5-4
cdr3_aa: CASSVGRPGGAGEKLFF

clone_size: -
j_call: TRBJ2-7
v_call: TRBV18
cdr3_aa: CASSPDRPAVREQYF

clone_size: once
j_call: TRBJ2-6
v_call: TRBV4-1
cdr3_aa: CASSEERGRGANVLTF

clone_size: -
j_call: TRBJ2-1
v_call: TRBV3-1/TRBV3-2
cdr3_aa: CASSHRTSNHNEQFF